This TCR beta chain was sequenced during a study of blood T cell repertoires in COVID-19. Overall study context: T cells, B-cell-depleted T cells, or PBMCs provided the cDNA or gDNA that served as material.

In the original analysis: Estimation of nucleated cell counts was performed using reference gene primer amplification. Data came from immunoSEQ multiplex PCR; TCRdb stores just in-frame clones and leaves some out. V, J and clone size derive from that table, while D and trimming were established from the DNA sequence. Of 160,000 or so clones in the sample, 75% to 85% were seen once. Germline loops: CDR1 SGHNT, CDR2 YYREEE (reference sequence). Trimming stripped 0 bases from V and 0 bases from J, with 4 bases between. The CDR3 sequence is 14 residues long. This clone was counted only a few times. The sequence was obtained from a man in his fifties or sixties with acute or convalescent COVID-19. The sample was peripheral blood. The chain links TRBV5-4 to TRBJ1-3; D gene ambiguous. The CDR3 DNA sequence: TGTGCCAGCAGCTTGGCAGGCTCTGGAAACACCATATATTTT. Translation: CASSLAGSGNTIYF.